This paragraph reports one T cell receptor beta chain. The antigen it binds to is not known. The receptor originates from a mouse, and its gene names and germline sequences are accordingly murine. Read sequence stops 1 residue before the CDR3 end, and the germline J gene provides the missing end. The V end gives up 5 bases and the J end 1 base, leaving 4 bases in the junction not matched to a gene. Via the germline V gene (reference sequence), CDR1 is FNHDT and CDR2 SITEND. From cysteine to phenylalanine, the CDR3 is 15 amino acids long. The 42 bases shown cover part of the CDR3, and their frame starts at base 1. The data derive from a study of tissue T cells after allogeneic stem cell transplantation (dated by TCRdb to between 2020 and 2023). Background for the entire study: TCR beta repertoires were profiled across many tissues obtained from research autopsies of patients with and without GVHD, as well as in mouse models of GVHD. The human arm was conducted as a prospective observational study, and neither blinding nor randomization was performed. What the study reported, not specific to this receptor: Few T cell clones were found to be shared across patients, but shared repertoire signatures across patients were revealed in a tissue-specific fashion by motif-based clustering. Within patients, how anatomically similar tissues were was a major factor shaping TCR repertoire composition, regardless of disease or transplant status. A small and clinically heterogeneous patient cohort was studied, and sampling depth was acknowledged as a limitation. Blood and spleen T cells captured only a limited portion of the TCR repertoire detected in tissues, in both patients and mice. The study did not determine which tissue TCRs were alloreactive or antigen-specific, and some clones might have been persisting host cells.

Libraries were built with the immunoSEQ multiplex PCR assay. Adaptive Biotechnologies performed TCRbeta CDR3 sequencing at survey depth and reported CDR3 sequences, V/J genes, productive frequency, and template counts. TCR beta CDR3 regions were amplified from genomic DNA rather than RNA. As for the original processing: Jensen-Shannon divergence was used to quantify pairwise repertoire overlap between tissues, with a value of 1 indicating complete divergence and a value of 0 indicating identical repertoires. Based on pairwise JSD values, tissues were grouped by single-linkage agglomerative hierarchical clustering, and the results were shown as dendrograms. GLIPH2 was run on all patient samples with simulation_depth 1000, kmer_min_depth 3, cdr3_length_cutoff 8, keeping groups with more than two unique CDR3s. A standardized tissue-overlap score was generated by extrapolating Jaccard GLIPH-group overlap across patients to a standard repertoire size of 1000 clones. Associations of diversity with clinical or experimental variables used linear mixed-effect models with tissue fixed effects and individual random effects. TCRdb's version of the immuneACCESS table is confined to in-frame rearrangements and falls short of the full clone set. An unresolved V gene accounts for under half of the shortfall where checked; the remainder is of unknown origin. V, J and clone size were drawn from that table, and D and trimming were deduced from the DNA. This sample holds about 540 clones; about 59% were observed only once. Over 5% of the sample rests with the top ten.

Before genomic DNA isolation with the DNeasy Blood & Tissue Kit, mouse tissues were minced with razor blades in buffered saline. The sequence is built from TRBV19 and TRBJ2-3, and 10 junctional nucleotides match TRBD2. The sample consisted of liver tissue. The clonotype originates from a female BALB/c mouse in good health. Mice from this strain have the MHC haplotype H2-d. The CDR3 protein is CASSLGGRGAETLYF. CDR3 bases read: TGTGCCAGCAGCCTGGGGGGGCGCGGTGCAGAAACGCTGTAT.